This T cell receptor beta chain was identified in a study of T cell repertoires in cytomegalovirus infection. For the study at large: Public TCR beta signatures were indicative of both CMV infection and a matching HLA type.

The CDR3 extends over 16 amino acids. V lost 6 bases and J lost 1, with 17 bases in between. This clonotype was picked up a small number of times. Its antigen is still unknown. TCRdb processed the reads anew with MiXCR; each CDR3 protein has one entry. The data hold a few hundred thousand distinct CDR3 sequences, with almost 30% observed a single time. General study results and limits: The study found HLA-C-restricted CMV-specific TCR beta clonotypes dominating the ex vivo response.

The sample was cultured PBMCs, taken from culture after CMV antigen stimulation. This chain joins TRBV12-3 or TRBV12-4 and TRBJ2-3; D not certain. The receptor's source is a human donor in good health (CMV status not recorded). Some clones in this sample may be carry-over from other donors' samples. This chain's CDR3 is CASRPSQERGTDTQYF. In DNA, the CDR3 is TGTGCCAGCAGGCCCTCTCAGGAACGGGGCACAGATACGCAGTATTTT.